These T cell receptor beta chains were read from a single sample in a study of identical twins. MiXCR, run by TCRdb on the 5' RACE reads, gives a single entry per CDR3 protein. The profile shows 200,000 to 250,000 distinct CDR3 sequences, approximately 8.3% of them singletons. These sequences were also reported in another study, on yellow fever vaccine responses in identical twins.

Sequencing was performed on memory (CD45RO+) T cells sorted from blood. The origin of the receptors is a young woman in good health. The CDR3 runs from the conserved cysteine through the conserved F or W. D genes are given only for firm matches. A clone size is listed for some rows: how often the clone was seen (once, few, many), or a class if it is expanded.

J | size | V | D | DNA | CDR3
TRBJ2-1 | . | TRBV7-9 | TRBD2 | TGTGCCAGCTCCAGGCGGGAGCTGAACAATGAGCAGTTCTTC | CASSRRELNNEQFF
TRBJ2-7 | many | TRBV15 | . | TGTGCCACCAGCAGAGATCGGCAGGCCTACGAGCAGTACTTC | CATSRDRQAYEQYF
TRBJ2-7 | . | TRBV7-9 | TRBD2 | TGTGCCAGCAGCACTAGCGGGATCTACGAGCAGTACTTC | CASSTSGIYEQYF
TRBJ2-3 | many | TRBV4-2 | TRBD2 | TGTGCCAGCAGCCAAGATGGTCTAGCGGGAGGCCCACAAATAGATACGCAGTATTTT | CASSQDGLAGGPQIDTQYF
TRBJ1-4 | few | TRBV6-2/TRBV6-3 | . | TGTGCCAGCAGTTACAGATCCAAGGGGGAAAAACTGTTTTTT | CASSYRSKGEKLFF
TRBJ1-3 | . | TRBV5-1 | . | TGCGCCAGCAGCTTGGCCCTTGGAAACACCATATATTTT | CASSLALGNTIYF
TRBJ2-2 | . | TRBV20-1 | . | TGCAGTGCTTCCCCGGGGCCCGGGGGGCTGTTTTTT | CSASPGPGGLFF
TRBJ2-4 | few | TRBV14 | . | TGTGCCAGCAGCCAAGTGGGGCGGGGCGAAAACATTCAGTACTTC | CASSQVGRGENIQYF
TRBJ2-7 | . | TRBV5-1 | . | TGCGCCAGCAGCGTAGAGACTGTCTACGAGCAGTACTTC | CASSVETVYEQYF
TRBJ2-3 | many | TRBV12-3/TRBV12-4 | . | TGTGCCAGCAGCAGTACGCGCACAGATACGCAGTATTTT | CASSSTRTDTQYF
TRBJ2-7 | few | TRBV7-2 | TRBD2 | TGTGCCAGCAGCTTAGCGACGGGGGCGGGGACTAGCGCCTACGAGCAGTACTTC | CASSLATGAGTSAYEQYF
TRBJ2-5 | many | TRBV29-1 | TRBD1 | TGCAGCGTGCCGGGACAGAGAGTTGGAGAGACCCAGTACTTC | CSVPGQRVGETQYF
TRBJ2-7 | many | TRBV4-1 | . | TGCGCCAGCAGCCAAGTTCTGGGGTGGGGCGGCGAGCAGTACTTC | CASSQVLGWGGEQYF